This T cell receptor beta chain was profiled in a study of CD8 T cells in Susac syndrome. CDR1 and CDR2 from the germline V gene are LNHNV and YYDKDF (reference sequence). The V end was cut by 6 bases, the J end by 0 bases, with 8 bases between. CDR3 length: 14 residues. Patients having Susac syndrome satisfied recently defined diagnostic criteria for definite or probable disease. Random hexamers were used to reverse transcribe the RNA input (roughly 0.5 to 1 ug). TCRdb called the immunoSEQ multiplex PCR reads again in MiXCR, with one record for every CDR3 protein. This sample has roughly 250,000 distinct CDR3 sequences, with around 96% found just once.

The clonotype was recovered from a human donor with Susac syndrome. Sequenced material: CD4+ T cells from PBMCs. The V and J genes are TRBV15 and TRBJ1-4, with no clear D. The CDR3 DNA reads TGTGCCACCAGTAATTCCGCAACTAATGAAAAACTGTTTTTT. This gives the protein CATSNSATNEKLFF. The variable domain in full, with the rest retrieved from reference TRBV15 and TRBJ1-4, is DAMVIQNPRYQVTQFGKPVTLSCSQTLNHNVMYWYQQKSSQAPKLLFHYYDKDFNNEADTPDNFQSRRPNTSFCFLDIRSPGLGDTAMYLCATSNSATNEKLFFGSGTQLSVL.